The 8 T cell receptor beta chains presented below share a single source sample, sequenced in a study of molecular identifiers for immune sequencing clone quantification. One entry per CDR3 protein results from TCRdb running MiXCR on the PCR reads. The data show about 500,000 distinct CDR3 sequences, 20% to 25% seen once. The material sequenced was naive CD8+ T cells from blood, with Jurkat cell RNA spiked in. The subset: FACS-sorted CD8+CD4-CCR7+CD45RA+ naive T cells. The receptors stem from a human donor in good health. Some libraries in this study had Jurkat cell RNA spiked in.

This clonotype was observed at least ten times. The chain has TRBV29-1 and TRBJ2-7; no definite D call. V was pared by 1 base and J by 5 bases, with 18 bases between. The CDR3 consists of 15 residues. Germline lookup yields CDR1 SQVTM and CDR2 ANQGSEA. As DNA, the CDR3 is TGCAGCGTTGAAGCGGGCTTAGGTTTGCGCCACGAGCAGTACTTC. This gives the protein CSVEAGLGLRHEQYF.

To note about this clonotype: It may be a read error: a sequence one base away is much more abundant. The J gene is TRBJ2-2, the V gene TRBV11-2; 10 bases fit TRBD2. Germline trimming cut 5 bases from V and 0 bases from J; bases unmatched to any gene: 12. The germline V gene encodes CDR1 SGHAT and CDR2 FQNNGV. The CDR3 is 19 residues long. CDR3 sequence (DNA): TGTGCCAGCAGCCAAGATCCTCCTAGCGGGGGCGCGAACACCGGGGAGCTGTTTTTT. It codes for CASSQDPPSGGANTGELFF.

As concerns this clonotype: The final CDR3 position lacks the conserved phenylalanine or tryptophan, pointing to a likely read error. This CDR3 reads CATRGRSSGANVLTS. CDR3 nucleotide sequence: TGTGCCACAAGGGGTAGGAGCTCTGGGGCCAACGTCCTGACTTCC. The chain employs TRBV19 and TRBJ2-6; D perhaps matches TRBD1 (5 bases). Germline V lookup: CDR1 LNHDA, CDR2 SQIVND (reference sequence). Trimming shortened V by 10 bases and J by 0 bases, and 13 bases separated the two germline ends. The CDR3 has 15 residues.

This clonotype was counted once. CDR3 loop: CASSSWDVGGEELFF. The CDR3 DNA sequence: TGTGCCAGCAGCTCGTGGGACGTCGGCGGGGAAGAACTGTTTTTT. The chain links TRBV11-1 to TRBJ1-4, with D possibly TRBD1 on 5 matching bases. The CDR3 sequence is 15 residues long. Between the trimmed V and J ends, which lost 4 bases and 12 bases, there was a span of 21 bases. Germline values: CDR1 SGHAT, CDR2 FQDESV (reference sequence).

Here the CDR3 reads CASSLLQSGTGGFWYTEAFF. DNA of the CDR3: TGTGCCAGCAGTTTATTGCAGTCCGGGACAGGGGGCTTTTGGTACACTGAAGCTTTCTTT. The V gene is TRBV28, the J gene TRBJ1-1; 12 nucleotides match TRBD1. V lost 1 base to trimming and J lost 3 bases; unmatched junction nucleotides: 15. Germline V gives CDR1 MDHEN, CDR2 SYDVKM. The CDR3 runs 20 residues.

This clonotype was seen a handful of times. The chain combines TRBV11-2 with TRBJ2-1; perhaps TRBD2 as D (6 bases). The V end lost 2 bases, the J end lost 5 bases, and 10 bases lay between the germline ends. The CDR3 consists of 14 residues. The germline CDR1 and CDR2 sequences are SGHAT and FQNNGV. In nucleotides, the CDR3 is TGTGCCAGCAGCTTACTCCGGGGGAACAATGAGCAGTTCTTC. Amino acids: CASSLLRGNNEQFF.

In regard to this clonotype: A junction boundary mismatches the germline segment, possibly from a read error. The chain recombines TRBV5-3 with TRBJ1-2; no firm D call. TRBV5-3 is labeled an ORF, and its function is uncertain. CDR3 length equals 14 residues. The DNA of the CDR3 is TGTGCCAGCAGCTTGAGAATAGCCAACTATGGCTACACCTTC. Protein: CASSLRIANYGYTF.

This clonotype appeared many times. The V gene is TRBV6-5, the J gene TRBJ1-6; D is ambiguous. From germline, CDR1 is MNHEY and CDR2 SVGAGI. V lost 6 bases and J lost 1, with 7 bases in between. The CDR3 length is 14 residues. CDR3 bases: TGTGCCAGCAGCGGCGGATCCTATAATTCACCCCTCCACTTT. Translating gives CASSGGSYNSPLHF.